These 30 T cell receptor beta chains originate from one sample sequenced in a study of human T cells and chemical hapten exposure. Noted time point: pre-sensitization, week 0. Treatment denoted: therapeutic diphenylcyclopropenone sensitization with weekly scalp DPC. TCRdb re-called the RACE reads through MiXCR, storing one row per CDR3 protein. This table holds fewer than 300,000 distinct CDR3 sequences, about 8.6% found once. Sequenced here: whole blood, sampled in connection with sensitization to the hapten diphenylcyclopropenone (DPC). These receptors came from a woman in her thirties or forties with alopecia areata. Some clones in this sample may be carry-over from other donors' samples.

This clonotype was seen only a few times. The chain couples TRBV18 to TRBJ1-5; 7 bases match TRBD1. Trimming took 4 bases from V and 3 from J; bases not matched to a gene: 3. CDR3 size: 14 residues. CDR1 and CDR2 from the germline V gene are KGHSH and LQKENI. As DNA, the CDR3 is TGTGCCAGCTCACGGGACAGCAACAATCAGCCCCAGCATTTT. Amino acids: CASSRDSNNQPQHF.

This clonotype was observed a handful of times. This chain connects TRBV2 to TRBJ1-2, with TRBD1 matching 9 bases. The CDR3 runs to 16 residues. With V trimmed by 5 bases and J by 2 bases, 9 bases remained unmatched. Germline CDR1 reads SNHLY; CDR2 reads FYNNEI. CDR3 DNA: TGTGCCAGCAGTAAGGACAGGGGAAGGTCGAACTATGGCTACACCTTC. Translated: CASSKDRGRSNYGYTF.

Only a few counts were recorded for this clonotype. In nucleotides, the CDR3 is TGTGCCAGCAGCCCGGACAGGGAAAACACAGATACGCAGTATTTT. Residues: CASSPDRENTDTQYF. This sequence joins TRBV2 and TRBJ2-3; 8 bases fit TRBD1. Germline values: CDR1 SNHLY, CDR2 FYNNEI. The CDR3 consists of 15 residues. With 6 bases clipped from V and 2 bases from J, the junction kept 7 bases outside the gene matches.

This clonotype was counted a single time. The chain combines TRBV12-3 or TRBV12-4 with TRBJ2-3; 11 positions agree with TRBD2. This CDR3 region has 16 residues. The J segment lost 5 bases and the V segment lost 4 bases, leaving 8 bases of the junction unmatched. CDR3 protein: CASSSRLAGRLDTQYF. CDR3 nucleotide sequence: TGTGCCAGCAGTTCCAGACTAGCGGGGAGACTAGATACGCAGTATTTT.

Ten or more counts support this clonotype. CDR3 bases: TGTGCCACCAGTGGTAGCGCTACCTACAATGAGCAGTTCTTC. Its translation: CATSGSATYNEQFF. The V gene is TRBV24-1, the J gene TRBJ2-1, with D perhaps matching TRBD2 (5 bases). CDR1 and CDR2 from the germline V gene are KGHDR and SFDVKD. Deletions cut 5 bases from V and 2 bases from J, with 9 bases between. This CDR3 contains 14 residues.

This clonotype was found a few times. J is TRBJ2-4 and V is TRBV7-2, with D hard to call. There are 15 residues in the CDR3. Trimming removed 2 bases from V and 8 bases from J, with 16 bases in between. The germline V gene encodes CDR1 SGHTA and CDR2 FQGNSA. This CDR3 is CASSLPMSSRHIQYF. The DNA for the CDR3 is TGTGCCAGCAGCTTACCCATGTCTTCTCGGCACATTCAGTACTTC.

This clonotype turned up a few times. The genes are TRBV12-3 or TRBV12-4 and TRBJ1-1, with unresolved D. This CDR3 region has 13 residues. Trimming pared 6 bases from V and 2 bases from J, leaving 10 bases between. The CDR3 DNA sequence: TGTGCCAGCAGCCCGGGGTACAACACTGAAGCTTTCTTT. Its translation: CASSPGYNTEAFF.

The J gene is TRBJ2-7, the V gene TRBV5-1; TRBD1 is a possible D gene (6 bases). This CDR3 comprises 16 residues. V gave up 4 bases and J gave up 0 bases, with 17 bases separating them. From germline, CDR1 is SGHRS and CDR2 YFSETQ. The CDR3 nucleotides read TGCGCCAGCAGCCCGGACGTGACAGGAAGCTCCTACGAGCAGTACTTC. The encoded protein is CASSPDVTGSSYEQYF. The whole variable domain, remainder taken from reference TRBV5-1 and TRBJ2-7, is KAGVTQTPRYLIKTRGQQVTLSCSPISGHRSVSWYQQTPGQGLQFLFEYFSETQRNKGNFPGRFSGRQFSNSRSEMNVSTLELGDSALYLCASSPDVTGSSYEQYFGPGTRLTVT.

This clonotype came up a few times. V is TRBV6-5 and J is TRBJ1-1, with TRBD1 as a possible D gene (5 bases). Per germline, CDR1 MNHEY and CDR2 SVGAGI. The CDR3 spans 14 residues. V was trimmed by 4 bases and J by 6 bases, leaving 15 bases between them. Here the CDR3 reads CASSSRGADSEAFF. CDR3 nucleotides: TGTGCCAGCAGTTCACGAGGGGCCGATTCTGAAGCTTTCTTT.

This clonotype has a handful of counts. The chain links TRBV5-1 to TRBJ2-2; 9 bases agree with TRBD1. This CDR3 region has 16 residues. In germline, CDR1 is SGHRS, CDR2 YFSETQ. V shed 3 bases, J shed 7 bases, and the junction held 10 bases outside the gene matches. The CDR3 loop is CASSSTGTGRNGELFF. CDR3 in DNA: TGCGCCAGCAGCTCAACCGGGACAGGGAGGAACGGGGAGCTGTTTTTT.

This clonotype appeared a few times. The V and J genes are TRBV7-9 and TRBJ2-1; the match to TRBD2 covers 10 bases. CDR3 length: 15 residues. CDR1 is SEHNR, CDR2 FQNEAQ, per germline (reference sequence). Unmatched junction bases numbered 9, after V lost 5 bases and J lost 8 bases. The CDR3 is CASSLGLAGDDEQFF. Written as DNA, the CDR3 is TGTGCCAGCAGCCTCGGGCTAGCGGGAGATGATGAGCAGTTCTTC.

This clonotype was seen a few times. The rearrangement links TRBV6-2 or TRBV6-3 to TRBJ2-7; TRBD1 matches 7 bases. Per germline, CDR1 MNHEY and CDR2 SVGEGT. The CDR3 sequence is 15 residues long. The ends lost 6 bases at V and 1 base at J; junction bases unmatched: 9. The chain's CDR3 is CASRREQGSSYEQYF. The CDR3 DNA reads as TGTGCCAGCAGAAGGGAACAGGGGTCATCCTACGAGCAGTACTTC.

This clonotype was counted only a few times. V usage is TRBV14 and J usage is TRBJ2-3; perhaps TRBD1 as D (5 bases). Trimming took 2 bases from V and 0 from J, leaving 12 bases between them. CDR3 length equals 16 residues. Germline lookup yields CDR1 SGHDN and CDR2 FVKESK. The DNA of the CDR3 is TGTGCCAGCAGCCAATTTCTGGGGCGAAGCACAGATACGCAGTATTTT. Protein product: CASSQFLGRSTDTQYF. Complete variable domain (other parts from reference TRBV14 and TRBJ2-3): EAGVTQFPSHSVIEKGQTVTLRCDPISGHDNLYWYRRVMGKEIKFLLHFVKESKQDESGMPNNRFLAERTGGTYSTLKVQPAELEDSGVYFCASSQFLGRSTDTQYFGPGTRLTVL.

This clonotype has ten or more counts. V usage is TRBV7-2 and J usage is TRBJ2-3; possibly TRBD2 for D (5 bases). V lost 5 bases to trimming and J lost 6 bases, with 12 bases between them. Germline V lookup: CDR1 SGHTA, CDR2 FQGNSA. The CDR3 length is 13 residues. CDR3 amino acids: CASSEGVLDTQYF. In nucleotides, the CDR3 is TGTGCCAGCAGCGAGGGTGTCTTGGATACGCAGTATTTT.

This clonotype was seen a few times. This chain links TRBV2 with TRBJ2-7; 7 bases fit TRBD2. With V trimmed by 6 bases and J by 1 base, 12 bases remained unmatched. The CDR3 runs 16 residues. CDR1 SNHLY and CDR2 FYNNEI come from the germline V gene. CDR3 region: CASSRRASGMSYEQYF. The CDR3 bases are TGTGCCAGCAGCCGTCGCGCGAGCGGGATGTCCTACGAGCAGTACTTC.

This clonotype was observed a few times. The chain has TRBV6-5 and TRBJ2-3; 8 bases are shared with TRBD1. The CDR3 consists of 16 residues. V lost 5 bases and J lost 2; bases outside the gene matches: 9. The germline V gene has CDR1 MNHEY and CDR2 SVGAGI. Written as DNA, the CDR3 is TGTGCCAGCAGTCGACAGGGGACGAGCTTCACAGATACGCAGTATTTT. It yields the protein CASSRQGTSFTDTQYF.

This clonotype has a handful of counts. This chain links TRBV12-3 or TRBV12-4 with TRBJ1-4, with 8 positions matching TRBD1. This CDR3 spans 14 amino acids. V was pared by 6 bases and J by 5 bases, with 5 bases of the junction left unmatched. CDR3 region: CASRTGVGNEKLFF. The CDR3 DNA is TGTGCCAGCAGGACAGGGGTTGGGAATGAAAAACTGTTTTTT.

Many counts were recorded for this clonotype. This chain connects TRBV6-5 to TRBJ1-4, with a possible D match to TRBD1 (5 bases). CDR1 and CDR2 from the germline V gene are MNHEY and SVGAGI. CDR3 length equals 15 residues. Trimming took 4 bases from V and 5 from J, leaving 14 bases between them. The CDR3 DNA reads TGTGCCAGCAGTTGGTGGGGCGACGGGAATGAAAAACTGTTTTTT. Protein sequence: CASSWWGDGNEKLFF.

This clonotype was picked up a small number of times. V usage is TRBV28 and J usage is TRBJ1-1; D might be TRBD1 (6 bases). The CDR3 spans 14 residues. Germline V gives CDR1 MDHEN, CDR2 SYDVKM. The V end lost 6 bases, the J end lost 9 bases, and 20 bases lay between the germline ends. The CDR3: CASSPTITGGKAFF. The CDR3 nucleotides read TGTGCCAGCAGCCCAACCATCACGGGGGGCAAAGCTTTCTTT. Drawing the rest from reference TRBV28 and TRBJ1-1, the complete variable domain is DVKVTQSSRYLVKRTGEKVFLECVQDMDHENMFWYRQDPGLGLRLIYFSYDVKMKEKGDIPEGYSVSREKKERFSLILESASTNQTSMYLCASSPTITGGKAFFGQGTRLTVV.

The chain joins TRBV12-3 or TRBV12-4 to TRBJ2-4; D gene unclear. The CDR3 has 10 amino acids. V was cut by 5 bases and J by 6 bases, with 2 bases left in between. This CDR3 reads CASSLNIQYF. The CDR3, as DNA: TGTGCCAGCAGTCTAAACATTCAGTACTTC.

This clonotype was detected only a few times. The chain has TRBV28 and TRBJ1-5, with D uncertain. The CDR3 is 13 residues long. Trimming removed 11 bases at V and 2 bases at J, with 13 bases between. The germline CDR1 and CDR2 sequences are MDHEN and SYDVKM. This chain's CDR3 is CAGRRAGNQPQHF. The CDR3 DNA is TGTGCCGGCCGTCGGGCGGGCAATCAGCCCCAGCATTTT.

This clonotype was recorded a few times. V and J are TRBV5-1 and TRBJ2-3; 8 bases are shared with TRBD2. Trimming removed 2 bases from V and 3 bases from J; junction bases left unmatched: 5. The CDR3 consists of 15 residues. Germline-derived CDR1 and CDR2 are SGHRS and YFSETQ. CDR3 DNA sequence: TGCGCCAGCAGCTTCGGGAGGGCCAGGACAGATACGCAGTATTTT. As protein: CASSFGRARTDTQYF.

This clonotype was counted many times. The chain carries TRBV20-1 and TRBJ2-3; 13 bases line up with TRBD2. J was trimmed by 2 bases and V by 5 bases; bases with no gene match: 7. This CDR3 contains 16 residues. Germline CDR1 DFQATT, CDR2 SNEGSKA (reference sequence). CDR3 sequence (DNA): TGCAGTGCTCCCGGGACTAGCGGGACCATCACAGATACGCAGTATTTT. Translated, it gives CSAPGTSGTITDTQYF.

This clonotype was seen a few times. The chain carries TRBV7-9 and TRBJ1-2; 10 positions match TRBD1. Trimming at V came to 5 bases and at J to 4 bases, leaving 7 bases not matched to a gene. Germline V gene data show CDR1 as SEHNR and CDR2 as FQNEAQ (reference sequence). This CDR3 is built from 15 residues. The CDR3 bases are TGTGCCAGCAGCCCGACAGGGGGCAAGGGCTATGGCTACACCTTC. Residues: CASSPTGGKGYGYTF.

This chain links TRBV20-1 with TRBJ1-6; D is possibly TRBD1 (6 bases). V was cut by 5 bases and J by 11 bases, with 16 bases left in between. This CDR3 is 13 amino acids long. Germline-derived CDR1 and CDR2 are DFQATT and SNEGSKA (reference sequence). The CDR3 region is CSASSTGRAPLHF. CDR3 bases: TGCAGTGCTTCATCGACAGGAAGGGCACCCCTCCACTTT.

The chain is built from TRBV7-8 and TRBJ2-5; D possibly corresponds to TRBD2 (6 bases). Trimming removed 2 bases at V and 5 bases at J, with 18 bases between. CDR1 SGHVS and CDR2 FQNEAQ come from the germline V gene. CDR3 length equals 16 residues. The CDR3 DNA sequence: TGTGCCAGCAGCTTATCGGACACGGGACTGAGGGAGACCCAGTACTTC. It codes for CASSLSDTGLRETQYF.

This clonotype was seen repeatedly, ten times or more. This chain links TRBV7-2 with TRBJ2-1; 9 bases line up with TRBD1. CDR3 length: 14 residues. Unmatched junction bases numbered 8, after V lost 4 bases and J lost 10 bases. Germline V gives CDR1 SGHTA, CDR2 FQGNSA. The CDR3 loop reads CASSSGQGVREQFF. For the CDR3, the DNA is TGTGCCAGCAGCTCGGGACAGGGAGTGAGGGAGCAGTTCTTC. Variable domain in full (rest from reference TRBV7-2 and TRBJ2-1): GAGVSQSPSNKVTEKGKDVELRCDPISGHTALYWYRQSLGQGLEFLIYFQGNSAPDKSGLPSDRFSAERTGGSVSTLTIQRTQQEDSAVYLCASSSGQGVREQFFGPGTRLTVL.

CDR3 protein: CASSLARGQETQYF. CDR3 nucleotide sequence: TGTGCCAGCAGCTTAGCCAGAGGGCAAGAGACCCAGTACTTC. The genes are TRBV7-9 and TRBJ2-5, with D possibly matching TRBD2 (5 bases). Germline V gene sequence: CDR1 SEHNR, CDR2 FQNEAQ (reference sequence). Trimming took off 0 bases at V and 2 bases at J, with 7 bases between the two ends. This CDR3 has 14 residues.

The sample holds a few counts of this clonotype. V and J are TRBV7-2 and TRBJ2-3; TRBD1 aligns across 7 bases. V trimming: 1 base; J trimming: 2 bases; junction bases outside the gene matches: 3. Germline V gene lookup returns CDR1 SGHTA and CDR2 FQGNSA. This CDR3 comprises 15 residues. The CDR3 sequence: CASSLGGTDTDTQYF. The CDR3 DNA sequence: TGTGCCAGCAGCTTAGGGGGGACAGACACAGATACGCAGTATTTT.

This clonotype was seen more than once but under ten times. The V gene is TRBV7-2, the J gene TRBJ2-5, with no clear D. The CDR3 contains 14 residues. Per the germline V gene, CDR1 is SGHTA and CDR2 is FQGNSA. Trimming shortened V by 0 bases and J by 1 base, and 6 bases separated the two germline ends. The CDR3 loop reads CASSLAGFQETQYF. For the CDR3, the DNA is TGTGCCAGCAGCTTAGCAGGCTTCCAAGAGACCCAGTACTTC.